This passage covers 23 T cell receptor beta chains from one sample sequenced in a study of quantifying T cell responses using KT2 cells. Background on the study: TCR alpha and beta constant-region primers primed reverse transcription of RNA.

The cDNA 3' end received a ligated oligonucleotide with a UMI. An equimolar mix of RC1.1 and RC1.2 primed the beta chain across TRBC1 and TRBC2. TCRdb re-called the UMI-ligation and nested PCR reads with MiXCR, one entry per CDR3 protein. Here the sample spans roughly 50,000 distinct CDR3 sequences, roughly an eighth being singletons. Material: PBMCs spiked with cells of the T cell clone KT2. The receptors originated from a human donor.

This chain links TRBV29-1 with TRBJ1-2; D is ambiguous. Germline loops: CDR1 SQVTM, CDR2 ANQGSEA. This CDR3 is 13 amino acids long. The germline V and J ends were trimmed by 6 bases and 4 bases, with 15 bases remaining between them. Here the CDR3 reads CSVARTGIYGYTF. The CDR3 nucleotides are TGCAGCGTCGCTAGGACGGGGATCTATGGCTACACCTTC.

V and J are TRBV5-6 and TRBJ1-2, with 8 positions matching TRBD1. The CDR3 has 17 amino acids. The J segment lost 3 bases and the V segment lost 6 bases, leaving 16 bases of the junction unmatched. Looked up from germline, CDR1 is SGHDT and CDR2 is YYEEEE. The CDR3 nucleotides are TGTGCCAGCAACCGCGGACAGGGAAGATCGGGGGACTATGGCTACACCTTC. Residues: CASNRGQGRSGDYGYTF.

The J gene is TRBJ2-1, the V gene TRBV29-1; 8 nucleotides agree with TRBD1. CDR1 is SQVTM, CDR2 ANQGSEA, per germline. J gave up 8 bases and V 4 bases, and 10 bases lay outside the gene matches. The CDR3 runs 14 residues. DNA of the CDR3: TGCAGCGTTGTGTACGGGACAGGTATCCATGAGCAGTTCTTC. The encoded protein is CSVVYGTGIHEQFF.

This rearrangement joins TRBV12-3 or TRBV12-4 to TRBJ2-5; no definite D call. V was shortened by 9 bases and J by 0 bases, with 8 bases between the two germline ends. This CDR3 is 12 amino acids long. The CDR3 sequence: CASSDNQETQYF. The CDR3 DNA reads TGTGCCAGTTCCGACAACCAAGAGACCCAGTACTTC.

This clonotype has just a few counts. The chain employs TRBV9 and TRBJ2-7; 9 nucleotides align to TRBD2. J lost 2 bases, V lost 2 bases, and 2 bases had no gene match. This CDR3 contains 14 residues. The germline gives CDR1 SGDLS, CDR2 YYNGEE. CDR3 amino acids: CASSVLAGPYEQYF. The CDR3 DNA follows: TGTGCCAGCAGCGTTCTAGCGGGGCCCTACGAGCAGTACTTC.

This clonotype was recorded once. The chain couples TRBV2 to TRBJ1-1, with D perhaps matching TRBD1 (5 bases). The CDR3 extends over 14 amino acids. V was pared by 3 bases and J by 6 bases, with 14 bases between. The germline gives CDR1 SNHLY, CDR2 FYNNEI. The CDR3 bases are TGTGCCAGCAGTGACAGGGACCTTGGGCCTGAAGCTTTCTTT. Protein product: CASSDRDLGPEAFF.

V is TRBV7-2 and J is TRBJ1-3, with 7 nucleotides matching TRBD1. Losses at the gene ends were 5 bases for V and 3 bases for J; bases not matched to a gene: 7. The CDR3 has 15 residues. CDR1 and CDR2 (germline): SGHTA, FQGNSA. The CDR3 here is CASSPTGKSGNTIYF. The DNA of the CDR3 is TGTGCCAGCAGCCCGACAGGGAAAAGTGGAAACACCATATATTTT.

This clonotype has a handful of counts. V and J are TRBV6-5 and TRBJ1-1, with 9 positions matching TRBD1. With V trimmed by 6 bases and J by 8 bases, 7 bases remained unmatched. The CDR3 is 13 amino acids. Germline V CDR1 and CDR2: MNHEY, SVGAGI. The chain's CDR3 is CASSPGQGREAFF. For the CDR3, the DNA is TGTGCCAGCAGCCCTGGACAGGGGCGAGAAGCTTTCTTT.

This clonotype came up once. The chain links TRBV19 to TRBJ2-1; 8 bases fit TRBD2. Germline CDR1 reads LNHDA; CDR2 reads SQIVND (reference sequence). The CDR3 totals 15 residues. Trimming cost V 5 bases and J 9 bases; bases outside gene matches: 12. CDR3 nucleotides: TGTGCCAGTAGTCCTAGCCCGGGAGGGGAGTCTGAGCAGTTCTTC. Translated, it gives CASSPSPGGESEQFF.

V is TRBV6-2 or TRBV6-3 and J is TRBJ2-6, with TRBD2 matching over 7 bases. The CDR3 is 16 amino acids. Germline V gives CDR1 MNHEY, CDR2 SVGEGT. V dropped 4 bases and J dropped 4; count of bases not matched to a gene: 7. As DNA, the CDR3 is TGTGCCAGCAGTTCCGCGGGGGTTTACGGGGCCAACGTCCTGACTTTC. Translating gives CASSSAGVYGANVLTF.

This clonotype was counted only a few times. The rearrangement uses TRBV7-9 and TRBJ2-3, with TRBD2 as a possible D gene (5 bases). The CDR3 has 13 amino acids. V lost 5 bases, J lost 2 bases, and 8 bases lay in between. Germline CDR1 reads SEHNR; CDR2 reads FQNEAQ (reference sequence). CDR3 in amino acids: CASSGSATDTQYF. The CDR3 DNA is TGTGCCAGCAGCGGGAGCGCCACAGATACGCAGTATTTT.

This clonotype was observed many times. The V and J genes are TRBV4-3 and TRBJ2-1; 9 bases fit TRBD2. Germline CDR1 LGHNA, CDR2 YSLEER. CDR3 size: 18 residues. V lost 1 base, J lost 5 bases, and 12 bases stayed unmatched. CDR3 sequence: CASSQGSGGSGGNNEQFF. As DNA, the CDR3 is TGCGCCAGCAGCCAAGGTTCGGGGGGTAGCGGGGGAAACAATGAGCAGTTCTTC.

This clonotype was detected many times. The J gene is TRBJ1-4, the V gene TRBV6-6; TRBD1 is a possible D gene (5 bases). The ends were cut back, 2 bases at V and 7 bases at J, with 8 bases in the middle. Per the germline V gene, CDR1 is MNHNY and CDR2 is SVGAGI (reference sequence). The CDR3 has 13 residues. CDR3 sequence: CASSYRGGEKLFF. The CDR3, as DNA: TGTGCCAGCAGTTACAGGGGAGGTGAAAAACTGTTTTTT.

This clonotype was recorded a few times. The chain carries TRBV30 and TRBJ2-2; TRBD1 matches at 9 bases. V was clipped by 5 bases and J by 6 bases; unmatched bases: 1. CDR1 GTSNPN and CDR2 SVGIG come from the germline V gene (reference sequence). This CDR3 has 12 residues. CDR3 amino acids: CAWDRGAGELFF. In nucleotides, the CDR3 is TGTGCCTGGGACAGGGGGGCCGGGGAGCTGTTTTTT.

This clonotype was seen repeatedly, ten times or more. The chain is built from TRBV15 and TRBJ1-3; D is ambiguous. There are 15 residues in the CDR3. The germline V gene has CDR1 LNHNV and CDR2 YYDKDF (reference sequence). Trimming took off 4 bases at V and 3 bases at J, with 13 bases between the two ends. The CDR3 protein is CATSNKGRGGNTIYF. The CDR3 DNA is TGTGCCACCAGCAATAAAGGACGGGGTGGAAACACCATATATTTT.

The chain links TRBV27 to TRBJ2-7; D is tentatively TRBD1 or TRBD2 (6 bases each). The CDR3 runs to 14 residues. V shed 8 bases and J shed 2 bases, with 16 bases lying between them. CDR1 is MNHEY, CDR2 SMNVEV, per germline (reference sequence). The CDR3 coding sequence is TGTGCCAGCGTCTCCGGGGGCGTTCCCTACGAGCAGTACTTC. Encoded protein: CASVSGGVPYEQYF.

The CDR3 is CASSYRGAVNTEAFF. In nucleotides, the CDR3 is TGTGCCAGCAGTTACCGGGGGGCCGTGAACACTGAAGCTTTCTTT. V usage is TRBV6-5 and J usage is TRBJ1-1, with D perhaps matching TRBD1 (6 bases). The germline V and J ends were trimmed by 2 bases and 0 bases, with 10 bases remaining between them. The CDR3 length is 15 residues. In germline, CDR1 is MNHEY, CDR2 SVGAGI.

This CDR3 reads CAWTDSPGGSSYEQYF. The CDR3, as DNA: TGTGCCTGGACCGATTCACCGGGGGGAAGCTCCTACGAGCAGTACTTC. This chain links TRBV30 with TRBJ2-7; 7 bases fit TRBD2. Germline V gives CDR1 GTSNPN, CDR2 SVGIG (reference sequence). Unmatched junction bases numbered 12, after V lost 4 bases and J lost 0 bases. There are 16 residues in the CDR3.

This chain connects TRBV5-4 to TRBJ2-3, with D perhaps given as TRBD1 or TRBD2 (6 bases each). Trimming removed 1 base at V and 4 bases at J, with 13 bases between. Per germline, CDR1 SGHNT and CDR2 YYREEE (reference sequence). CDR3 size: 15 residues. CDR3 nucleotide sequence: TGTGCCAGCAGCTTGTATAGGGGGAGGTCAGATACGCAGTATTTT. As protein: CASSLYRGRSDTQYF. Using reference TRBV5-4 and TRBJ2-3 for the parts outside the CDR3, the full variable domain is ETGVTQSPTHLIKTRGQQVTLRCSSQSGHNTVSWYQQALGQGPQFIFQYYREEENGRGNFPPRFSGLQFPNYSSELNVNALELDDSALYLCASSLYRGRSDTQYFGPGTRLTVL.

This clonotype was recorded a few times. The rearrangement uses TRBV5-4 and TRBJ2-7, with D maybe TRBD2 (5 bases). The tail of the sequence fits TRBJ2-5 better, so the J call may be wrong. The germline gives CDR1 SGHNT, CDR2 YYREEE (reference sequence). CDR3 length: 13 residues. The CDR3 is CASSLEIEGTQYF. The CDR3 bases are TGTGCCAGCAGCCTGGAAATTGAGGGGACCCAGTACTTC.

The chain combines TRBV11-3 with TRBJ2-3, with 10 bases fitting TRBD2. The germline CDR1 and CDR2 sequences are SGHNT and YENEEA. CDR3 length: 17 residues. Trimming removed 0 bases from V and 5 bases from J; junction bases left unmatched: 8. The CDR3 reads CASSLEGSSGSLDTQYF. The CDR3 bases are TGTGCCAGCAGCTTAGAAGGTTCTAGCGGGAGTCTAGATACGCAGTATTTT.

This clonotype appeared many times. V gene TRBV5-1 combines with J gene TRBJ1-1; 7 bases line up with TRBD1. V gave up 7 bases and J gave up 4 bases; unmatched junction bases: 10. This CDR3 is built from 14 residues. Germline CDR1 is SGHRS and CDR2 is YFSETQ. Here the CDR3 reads CASGSRQGPTEAFF. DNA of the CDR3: TGCGCCAGCGGATCGCGACAGGGCCCCACTGAAGCTTTCTTT.

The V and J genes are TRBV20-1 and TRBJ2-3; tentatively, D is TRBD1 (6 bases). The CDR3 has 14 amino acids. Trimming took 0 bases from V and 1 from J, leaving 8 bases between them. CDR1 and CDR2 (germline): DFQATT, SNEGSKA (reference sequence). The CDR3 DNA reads TGCAGTGCTAGAGACCAGGGGCGCACAGATACGCAGTATTTT. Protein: CSARDQGRTDTQYF.